This T cell receptor (beta chain) was captured by sequencing in a study of blood T cell repertoires in COVID-19. On the study more broadly: The analysed material was cDNA or gDNA that came from T cells, B-cell-depleted T cells, or PBMCs.

Germline CDR1 is MNHEY and CDR2 is SVGAGI. The V end lost 5 bases, the J end lost 4 bases, and 14 bases lay between the germline ends. This CDR3 region has 15 residues. Study processing details: Scientists estimated how many nucleated cells there were by amplifying reference gene primers. Measured with immunoSEQ multiplex PCR; TCRdb has only the in-frame clones, and not every one. The D gene and trimming were derived from the DNA, and the V and J assignments and clone size from that table. This sample has around 250,000 clones, with more than 70% found just once. This rearrangement joins TRBV6-5 to TRBJ2-2, with a possible D match to TRBD2 (5 bases). The TCR originated in a woman under 30 with acute or convalescent COVID-19. The material sequenced was peripheral blood. The CDR3 reads CASSTRAPLTGELFF. In nucleotides, the CDR3 is TGTGCCAGCAGTACGCGGGCCCCGCTCACCGGGGAGCTGTTTTTT.